The 26 T cell receptor beta chains below were found in one sample sequenced in a study of response to subunit inactivated influenza vaccine. TCRdb re-called the RT-PCR reads with MiXCR, one entry per CDR3 protein. Found here are some 520,000 distinct CDR3 sequences, about 15% of them singletons; the top ten hold about 3%. The sample here was CD4+ T cells sorted from PBMCs, taken less than 25 months after vaccination. Receptor source: a man in his fifties or sixties who received an inactivated influenza vaccine.

This clonotype was recorded at least ten times. The rearrangement joins TRBV5-4 to TRBJ2-2; 8 bases line up with TRBD1. The length of the CDR3 is 15 residues. The germline gives CDR1 SGHNT, CDR2 YYREEE (reference sequence). V lost 2 bases and J lost 4; bases outside the gene matches: 4. The CDR3 spells CASSFGTGLTGELFF. The CDR3 DNA sequence: TGTGCCAGCAGCTTCGGGACAGGCCTCACCGGGGAGCTGTTTTTT.

The chain is built from TRBV7-2 and TRBJ2-7; 13 nucleotides align to TRBD2. The CDR3 consists of 15 residues. Germline CDR1 and CDR2: SGHTA and FQGNSA. Unmatched junction bases numbered 8, after V lost 6 bases and J lost 6 bases. The CDR3 is CASSLELAGGREQYF. The CDR3 coding sequence is TGTGCCAGCAGTCTAGAACTAGCGGGGGGGCGCGAGCAGTACTTC.

This clonotype was seen ten or more times. The V call is TRBV20-1, the J call TRBJ1-5; possible D gene TRBD1, 6 bases. The germline V gene encodes CDR1 DFQATT and CDR2 SNEGSKA (reference sequence). V was cut by 4 bases and J by 3 bases, with 10 bases left in between. The CDR3 consists of 13 residues. The CDR3 reads CSANRDTNQPQHF. CDR3 nucleotide sequence: TGCAGTGCTAACCGGGACACCAATCAGCCCCAGCATTTT.

A few counts support this clonotype. V gene TRBV5-1 combines with J gene TRBJ2-7, with D perhaps given as TRBD1 or TRBD2 (5 bases each). The CDR3 loop spans 15 amino acids. With 5 bases removed from V and 3 bases from J, the gap between germline ends came to 18 bases. CDR1 is SGHRS, CDR2 YFSETQ, per germline. The CDR3 loop is CASRMSPRDGYEQYF. CDR3 bases: TGCGCCAGCAGGATGTCCCCTCGGGACGGCTACGAGCAGTACTTC. Full variable domain (outside the CDR3, taken from reference TRBV5-1 and TRBJ2-7): KAGVTQTPRYLIKTRGQQVTLSCSPISGHRSVSWYQQTPGQGLQFLFEYFSETQRNKGNFPGRFSGRQFSNSRSEMNVSTLELGDSALYLCASRMSPRDGYEQYFGPGTRLTVT.

Here the CDR3 DNA reads TGTGCCAGCGGGGGAGGCGGGACCCTCCTTTCTAACTATGGCTACACCTTC. Its translation: CASGGGGTLLSNYGYTF. The chain recombines TRBV5-6 with TRBJ1-2, with a weak D call TRBD1 (5 bases). Germline V gene data show CDR1 as SGHDT and CDR2 as YYEEEE. The length of the CDR3 is 17 residues. V was cut by 7 bases and J by 0 bases, with 22 bases left in between.

The chain employs TRBV12-3 or TRBV12-4 and TRBJ1-2, with 7 bases identical to TRBD1. The CDR3 is 13 residues long. The V segment lost 6 bases and the J segment 8 bases; nucleotides outside the gene matches: 9. This CDR3 is CASSPAGGRGYTF. DNA for the CDR3: TGTGCCAGCAGCCCCGCAGGGGGTAGAGGCTACACCTTC.

This CDR3 is CASRTGTGVYNEQFF. In DNA form, the CDR3 reads TGTGCCAGCAGAACCGGGACAGGGGTTTACAATGAGCAGTTCTTC. The rearrangement uses TRBV27 and TRBJ2-1; 10 nucleotides match TRBD1. This CDR3 has 15 amino acids. The germline gives CDR1 MNHEY, CDR2 SMNVEV (reference sequence). The ends lost 6 bases at V and 4 bases at J; junction bases unmatched: 6.

V and J are TRBV5-5 and TRBJ1-5, with no clear D. The CDR3 length is 14 residues. The V gene lost 1 base and the J gene lost 2 bases, with 7 bases spanning the gap. Germline assignment: CDR1 SGHKS and CDR2 YYEKEE (reference sequence). CDR3 region: CASSLFAGNQPQHF. The CDR3 DNA sequence: TGTGCCAGCAGCTTGTTTGCTGGCAATCAGCCCCAGCATTTT.

The J gene is TRBJ2-1, the V gene TRBV29-1; TRBD1 matches at 12 bases. CDR3 length: 12 residues. Germline V gene sequence: CDR1 SQVTM, CDR2 ANQGSEA. Germline trimming cut 7 bases from V and 9 bases from J; bases unmatched to any gene: 4. CDR3 DNA: TGCAGCGGGGGACAGGGGGCGGCTGAGCAGTTCTTC. This encodes CSGGQGAAEQFF.

This clonotype was seen repeatedly, ten times or more. The rearrangement links TRBV3-1 to TRBJ1-1; no clear D. Germline V CDR1 and CDR2: LGHDT, YNNKEL (reference sequence). This CDR3 is 13 amino acids long. Trimming shortened V by 4 bases and J by 6 bases, and 12 bases separated the two germline ends. CDR3: CASSPSRVAEAFF. The CDR3, as DNA: TGTGCCAGCAGCCCCTCCAGAGTGGCTGAAGCTTTCTTT.

This clonotype was detected only a few times. The rearrangement uses TRBV2 and TRBJ2-5, with D unclear. The V gene's germline CDR1 is SNHLY and CDR2 FYNNEI. The CDR3 runs to 12 residues. Deletions cut 5 bases from V and 5 bases from J, with 9 bases between. CDR3 DNA: TGTGCCAGCAGTCAAGAAGTGGAGACCCAGTACTTC. This translates into CASSQEVETQYF.

The chain recombines TRBV19 with TRBJ2-1; 7 positions agree with TRBD1. The germline CDR1 and CDR2 sequences are LNHDA and SQIVND (reference sequence). The CDR3 extends over 13 amino acids. V shed 5 bases, J shed 7 bases, and the junction held 5 bases outside the gene matches. CDR3 region: CASSHHRGNEQFF. DNA of the CDR3: TGTGCCAGTAGTCACCACAGGGGTAATGAGCAGTTCTTC.

The V and J genes are TRBV5-1 and TRBJ2-7, with D perhaps matching TRBD1 (6 bases). Germline V gene data show CDR1 as SGHRS and CDR2 as YFSETQ. V gave up 4 bases and J gave up 1 base, with 18 bases separating them. This CDR3 region has 16 residues. The CDR3 sequence is CASSPRGSQGSYEQYF. The CDR3 nucleotides read TGCGCCAGCAGCCCCCGGGGATCCCAGGGGTCCTACGAGCAGTACTTC.

A remark on this clonotype: Given a much more abundant clone one base away, this may be a read error. The J gene is TRBJ1-5, the V gene TRBV12-3 or TRBV12-4; the match to TRBD1 covers 8 bases. This CDR3 has 15 amino acids. The CDR3 coding sequence is TGTGCCGGCAGTCCCCGACAGGGGATCAATCAGCCCCAGCATTTT. It is translated as CAGSPRQGINQPQHF.

This chain connects TRBV18 to TRBJ2-5; D is possibly TRBD2 (5 bases). Germline values: CDR1 KGHSH, CDR2 LQKENI. The ends were cut back, 1 base at V and 2 bases at J, with 11 bases in the middle. The CDR3 runs 15 residues. The CDR3 DNA reads as TGTGCCAGCTCACCACTGAACGGGGTACAAGAGACCCAGTACTTC. Translating gives CASSPLNGVQETQYF.

The rearrangement uses TRBV11-2 and TRBJ2-7; D gene ambiguous. The germline gives CDR1 SGHAT, CDR2 FQNNGV. The V end was cut by 1 base, the J end by 0 bases, with 7 bases between. The CDR3 is 14 amino acids. The CDR3 DNA is TGTGCCAGCAGCTTAGCAGCCAGCTCCTACGAGCAGTACTTC. This sequence encodes CASSLAASSYEQYF.

The chain links TRBV19 to TRBJ2-1; 8 bases match TRBD2. The CDR3 spans 16 residues. The V gene's germline CDR1 is LNHDA and CDR2 SQIVND (reference sequence). V shed 3 bases, J shed 2 bases, and the junction held 6 bases outside the gene matches. The CDR3 DNA reads as TGTGCCAGTAGTATGAGGCTAGCGGGCACCTACAATGAGCAGTTCTTC. As protein: CASSMRLAGTYNEQFF.

The chain recombines TRBV28 with TRBJ2-5; D may be TRBD2 (6 bases). CDR1 MDHEN and CDR2 SYDVKM come from the germline V gene. This CDR3 spans 15 amino acids. The V gene lost 8 bases and the J gene lost 5 bases, with 21 bases spanning the gap. CDR3 region: CASGPRWGELETQYF. The CDR3 nucleotides are TGTGCCAGCGGACCTCGGTGGGGGGAACTTGAGACCCAGTACTTC.

About this clonotype itself: The junction departs from the called germline gene at one end, perhaps through a read error. The chain combines TRBV7-7 with TRBJ2-7; D may be TRBD2 (7 bases). Germline assignment: CDR1 SSHAT and CDR2 FNYEAQ (reference sequence). This CDR3 is 13 amino acids long. The chain's CDR3 is CASSLVGGGEQYF. The CDR3 nucleotides read TGTGCTAGCAGCTTAGTAGGGGGGGGCGAGCAGTACTTC.

The rearrangement links TRBV4-2 to TRBJ2-1; TRBD1 matches 7 bases. This CDR3 contains 20 residues. Germline CDR1 is LGHNA and CDR2 is YNFKEQ. V lost 0 bases and J lost 1; bases outside the gene matches: 15. The CDR3 coding sequence is TGTGCCAGCAGCCAAGATTTGGGAACAGGGGCCAGCCAATCCTACAATGAGCAGTTCTTC. Translation gives CASSQDLGTGASQSYNEQFF.

This clonotype has just a few counts. The V call is TRBV4-3, the J call TRBJ2-4; D call uncertain. This CDR3 contains 14 residues. CDR1 and CDR2 from the germline V gene are LGHNA and YSLEER. The V end was cut by 5 bases, the J end by 0 bases, with 8 bases between. In DNA form, the CDR3 reads TGCGCCAGCAGCGTGGAACTAGCCAAAAACATTCAGTACTTC. This encodes CASSVELAKNIQYF.

This clonotype came up a few times. The chain uses TRBV7-2 and TRBJ2-3; possible D gene TRBD1, 5 bases. V gave up 1 base and J gave up 6 bases, with 11 bases separating them. CDR1 is SGHTA and CDR2 is FQGNSA in the germline V gene. CDR3 length equals 14 residues. The CDR3 loop reads CASSLEGRPDTQYF. The DNA for the CDR3 is TGTGCCAGCAGCTTAGAGGGGCGCCCGGATACGCAGTATTTT.

The table lists this clonotype with a few counts. The chain uses TRBV9 and TRBJ2-6; D unresolved. The CDR3 consists of 17 residues. The V gene lost 2 bases and the J gene lost 0 bases, with 12 bases spanning the gap. The V gene's germline CDR1 is SGDLS and CDR2 YYNGEE. The CDR3 nucleotides read TGTGCCAGCAGCGTTATACCGGGCAACTCTGGGGCCAACGTCCTGACTTTC. Residues: CASSVIPGNSGANVLTF.

This rearrangement joins TRBV29-1 to TRBJ2-7; 10 bases match TRBD1. V gave up 2 bases and J gave up 5 bases; unmatched junction bases: 6. Germline values: CDR1 SQVTM, CDR2 ANQGSEA. The CDR3 length is 14 residues. CDR3: CSVESRDRGNEQYF. The CDR3 coding sequence is TGCAGCGTTGAATCCCGGGACAGGGGAAACGAGCAGTACTTC.

This clonotype was found a few times. The chain is built from TRBV20-1 and TRBJ2-3; a possible D gene is TRBD2 (6 bases). V gave up 0 bases and J gave up 3 bases, with 13 bases separating them. The CDR3 has 15 amino acids. Germline values: CDR1 DFQATT, CDR2 SNEGSKA (reference sequence). The chain's CDR3 is CSARDAGRGTDTQYF. DNA of the CDR3: TGCAGTGCTAGAGATGCGGGACGTGGGACAGATACGCAGTATTTT.

The chain carries TRBV28 and TRBJ2-7; TRBD1 agrees at 9 bases. Per germline, CDR1 MDHEN and CDR2 SYDVKM. J lost 7 bases, V lost 5 bases, and 12 bases had no gene match. The length of the CDR3 is 15 residues. CDR3 in amino acids: CASSRLGTGLEEQYF. CDR3 DNA sequence: TGTGCCAGCAGTCGACTCGGGACAGGGCTAGAAGAGCAGTACTTC.